This note documents a single TCR beta chain sequence. Sequencing was performed with immunoSEQ multiplex PCR; in TCRdb, only in-frame clones are kept and a portion is missing. The sample shows hundreds of thousands of clones, about 90% of them seen only once. This sample is drawn from a study of Ad26.COV2.S vaccination and SARS-CoV-2 variants. Trimming shortened V by 1 base and J by 6 bases, and 6 bases separated the two germline ends. The V gene's germline CDR1 is KGHDR and CDR2 SFDVKD. The CDR3 totals 13 residues. Described treatment: over 15 received Ad26.COV2.S at low or high dose, single or two shots; several received placebo; per-sample allocation not given. Day 63 after the first vaccine or placebo injection was the time point for sampling. Boston supplied an adult donor aged 18-55 years.

The source is a person between 18 and 65 years old who received the Ad26.COV2.S COVID-19 vaccine or a placebo. The rearrangement links TRBV24-1 to TRBJ2-1; D uncertain. The starting material was peripheral blood, obtained in a trial of Ad26.COV2.S vaccine versus placebo. CDR3 amino acids: CATSDFGVNEQFF. The CDR3, as DNA: TGTGCCACCAGTGATTTTGGAGTCAATGAGCAGTTCTTC.